The entry below describes one T cell receptor beta chain. The data were taken from a study of T cells expressing NK-cell markers. Study-wide context: From sorted CD3+CD56+NKG2C+, CD3+CD56+NKG2C- and CD3+CD56-NKG2C+ T cells came the TCR beta repertoires.

With the 5' RACE reads reprocessed, TCRdb shows one record per CDR3 protein and no DNA. The sample spans 450,000 to 600,000 distinct CDR3 sequences; the ten largest clones claim 3.5% to 4.5%. The origin of this receptor is a man younger than 30 in good health. The sequenced sample was blood T cells: a sorted CD56 or NKG2C T cell subset, CD4+ or CD8+ T cells, or bulk PBMC T cells (not recorded which).

CDR3 in amino acids: CASRIQPANEQYF. V is TRBV6-2 or TRBV6-3 and J is TRBJ2-7. CDR3 length: 13 residues. Germline-derived CDR1 and CDR2 are MNHEY and SVGEGT.